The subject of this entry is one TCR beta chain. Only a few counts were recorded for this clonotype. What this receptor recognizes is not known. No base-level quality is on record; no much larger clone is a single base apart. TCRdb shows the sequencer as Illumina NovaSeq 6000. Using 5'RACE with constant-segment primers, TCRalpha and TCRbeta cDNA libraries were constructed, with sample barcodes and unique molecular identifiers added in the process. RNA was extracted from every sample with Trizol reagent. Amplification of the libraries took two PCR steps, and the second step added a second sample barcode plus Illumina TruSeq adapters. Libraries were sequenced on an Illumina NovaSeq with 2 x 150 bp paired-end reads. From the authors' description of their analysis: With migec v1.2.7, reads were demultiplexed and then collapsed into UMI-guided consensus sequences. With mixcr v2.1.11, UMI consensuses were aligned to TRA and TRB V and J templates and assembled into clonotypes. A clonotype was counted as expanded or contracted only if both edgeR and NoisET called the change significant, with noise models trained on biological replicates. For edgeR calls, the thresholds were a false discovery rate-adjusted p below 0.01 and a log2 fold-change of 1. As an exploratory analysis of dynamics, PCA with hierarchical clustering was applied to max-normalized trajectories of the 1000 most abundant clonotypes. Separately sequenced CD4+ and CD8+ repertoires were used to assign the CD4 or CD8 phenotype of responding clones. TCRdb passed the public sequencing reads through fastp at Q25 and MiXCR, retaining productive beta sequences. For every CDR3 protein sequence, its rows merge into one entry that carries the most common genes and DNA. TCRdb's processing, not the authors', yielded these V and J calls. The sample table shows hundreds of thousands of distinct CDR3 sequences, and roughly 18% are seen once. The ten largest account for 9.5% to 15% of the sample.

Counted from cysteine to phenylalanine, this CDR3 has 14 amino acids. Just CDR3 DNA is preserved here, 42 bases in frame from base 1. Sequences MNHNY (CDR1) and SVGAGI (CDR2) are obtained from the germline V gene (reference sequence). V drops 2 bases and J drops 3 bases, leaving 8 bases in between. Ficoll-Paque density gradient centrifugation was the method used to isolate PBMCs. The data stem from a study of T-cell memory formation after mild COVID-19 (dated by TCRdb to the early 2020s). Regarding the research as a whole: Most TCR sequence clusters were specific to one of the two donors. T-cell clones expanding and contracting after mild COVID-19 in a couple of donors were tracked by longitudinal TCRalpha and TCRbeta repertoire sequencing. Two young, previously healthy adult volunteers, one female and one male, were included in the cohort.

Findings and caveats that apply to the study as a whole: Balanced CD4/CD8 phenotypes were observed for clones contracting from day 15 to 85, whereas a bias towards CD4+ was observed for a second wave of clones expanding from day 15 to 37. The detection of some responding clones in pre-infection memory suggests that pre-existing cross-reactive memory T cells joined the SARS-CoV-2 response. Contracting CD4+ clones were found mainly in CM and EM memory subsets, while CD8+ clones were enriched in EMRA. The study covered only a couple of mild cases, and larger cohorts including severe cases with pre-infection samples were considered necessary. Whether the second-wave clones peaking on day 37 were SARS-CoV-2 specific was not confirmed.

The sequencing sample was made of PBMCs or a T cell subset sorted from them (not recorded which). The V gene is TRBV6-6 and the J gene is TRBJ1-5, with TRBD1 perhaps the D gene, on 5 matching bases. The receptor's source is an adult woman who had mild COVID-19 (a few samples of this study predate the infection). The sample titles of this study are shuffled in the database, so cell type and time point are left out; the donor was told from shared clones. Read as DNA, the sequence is TGTGCCAGCAGTTACGGGGCCGTCAATCAGCCCCAGCATTTT. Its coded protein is CASSYGAVNQPQHF.